This is a list of T cell receptor beta chains from one sample in a study of cytomegalovirus exposure and HLA in healthy donors. Assay used: immunoSEQ multiplex PCR; TCRdb lists only in-frame clones, some missing. The sample lists approximately 200,000 clones, more than 75% occurring once. The specimen sequenced was PBMCs. These receptors all come from a human donor in good health. Both conserved end residues are part of each CDR3. D genes are given only for firm matches. Size tells how often a clone was seen (once, few, many) or the class of an expanded clone, and some rows leave it out.

v_call	j_call	d_call	clone_size	cdr3_aa	cdr3_nt
TRBV27	TRBJ1-1	TRBD1	.	CASRPQTGATVGEAFF	TGTGCCAGCAGACCCCAGACAGGGGCTACTGTCGGTGAAGCTTTCTTT
TRBV5-1	TRBJ2-1	.	.	CASSLGRGSPNEQFF	TGCGCCAGCAGCTTGGGCAGGGGTAGCCCCAATGAGCAGTTCTTC
TRBV5-4	TRBJ1-6	.	.	CASSSGGTTSSPLHF	TGTGCCAGCAGCTCCGGCGGCACGACGAGTTCACCCCTCCACTTT
TRBV15	TRBJ1-2	.	.	CATSSRQPFNYGYTF	TGTGCCACCAGCAGTAGACAACCGTTTAACTATGGCTACACCTTC
TRBV2	TRBJ1-1	.	.	CASSQMGAAFF	TGTGCCAGCAGTCAAATGGGGGCGGCTTTCTTT
TRBV12-5	TRBJ1-2	.	.	CASGSWDAGRYGYTF	TGTGCTAGTGGTTCCTGGGATGCAGGGAGGTATGGCTACACCTTC
TRBV10-3	TRBJ1-1	.	few	CATEDRQSTEAFF	TGTGCCACCGAAGACAGGCAGAGCACTGAAGCTTTCTTT
TRBV4-1	TRBJ2-6	.	.	CASSQADPDSISGANVLTF	TGCGCCAGCAGCCAAGCAGATCCGGACAGTATCTCTGGGGCCAACGTCCTGACTTTC
TRBV19	TRBJ1-5	.	.	CASSITGNQPQHF	TGTGCCAGTAGTATTACAGGGAATCAGCCCCAGCATTTT
TRBV27	TRBJ2-7	.	.	CASSFGSGYEQYF	TGTGCCAGCAGTTTCGGATCAGGGTACGAGCAGTACTTC